This T cell receptor (beta chain) is drawn from a study of CD8 T cells in ankylosing spondylitis. Findings and caveats of the study: A motif of 8 or 9 highly homologous TCR beta variants was seen as apparently characteristic of ankylosing spondylitis blood.

On this clonotype itself: Its antigen is undetermined.

TCRdb passed the 5' RACE reads through MiXCR, listing each CDR3 protein once. The sample includes 800,000 to 900,000 distinct CDR3 sequences, 10% to 15% of them seen just once. The sequencing input was blood, either unsorted or a sorted T cell fraction (not recorded which). The clonotype originates from a male donor with ankylosing spondylitis.

The CDR3 loop is CASSSPGQQGGYTF. The DNA of the CDR3 is TGTGCCAGCAGTTCCCCGGGACAACAAGGGGGCTACACCTTC. The V call is TRBV6-2 or TRBV6-3, the J call TRBJ1-2, with a weak D call TRBD1 (6 bases). V was clipped by 4 bases and J by 8 bases, with 17 bases between them. Germline values: CDR1 MNHEY, CDR2 SVGEGT. The length of the CDR3 is 14 residues.